This TCR beta chain was captured in a study of regulatory T cells in long-lasting Graves disease. Study-level points and caveats: The researchers studied only peripheral blood, not thyroid tissue.

The germline V gene encodes CDR1 MDHEN and CDR2 SYDVKM. With 5 bases removed from V and 4 bases from J, the gap between germline ends came to 14 bases. This CDR3 has 14 residues. Time point defined: newly diagnosed GD, antithyroid drugs for less than 3 months. The TCR library was prepared using RNA isolated from PBMCs. This clonotype was found many times. The antigen is undetermined. iRepertoire HTBI primers and Arm-PCR of CDR3 regions built TCR beta libraries. One entry per CDR3 protein results from TCRdb running MiXCR on the multiplex PCR reads. Here the sample spans about 430,000 distinct CDR3 sequences, 15% being singletons. Another study also made use of these data, one on T cells in Graves' hyperthyroidism and ophthalmopathy. According to that study: Used for diagnoses were clinical symptoms, serum thyroxine and TRAb, thyroid ultrasound and orbital computed tomography. A 13 V-J model separated ophthalmopathy from stable hyperthyroidism.

Sequencing was performed on peripheral blood mononuclear cells (PBMCs), taken at new diagnosis, from a patient treated with antithyroid drugs. This clonotype originated in a woman aged 40 to 50 with Graves disease. V gene TRBV28 combines with J gene TRBJ1-2; D not resolved. Here the CDR3 DNA reads TGTGCCAGCAGTCCCAGGAGCGGGGTCTATGGCTACACCTTC. It specifies CASSPRSGVYGYTF.